The sequence of this T cell receptor (beta chain) was determined in a study of blood T cells in healthy people across ages. Findings and limits, study-wide: Estimated diversity, derived from one million T cells, was regarded as an underestimate.

With regard to this clonotype: Its antigen is undetermined. This could be a read error, since a much larger clone is one nucleotide away.

The CDR3 extends over 15 amino acids. From germline, CDR1 is SGHRS and CDR2 YFSETQ. Combining a sample-barcoded 5' primer with a J-beta primer mix, a second PCR ran for about 6 to 12 cycles. Using its own MiXCR run on the 5' RACE reads, TCRdb lists one record per CDR3 protein. The table has hundreds of thousands of distinct CDR3 sequences, approximately 52% seen once. Each donor's blood draw was roughly 9.8 milliliters of peripheral blood. This rearrangement joins TRBV5-1 to TRBJ2-3, with D possibly being TRBD2 (6 bases). The source material was blood. This TCR was sampled from a woman aged 80 or over in good health. CDR3 sequence: CAGSLGGVDSETQYF. The CDR3 nucleotides are TGCGCCGGCAGCTTGGGCGGGGTCGACTCAGAGACGCAGTATTTT.